This note documents a single T cell receptor beta chain sequence. Per the authors' pipeline: Reference gene primer amplification gave estimated nucleated cell counts. Profiled with immunoSEQ multiplex PCR; TCRdb holds only in-frame clones, not every one. V, J and clone size derive from that table, while D and trimming were established from the DNA sequence. The sample has 95,000 to 150,000 clones, about 90% seen once. The length of the CDR3 is 14 residues. V was pared by 3 bases and J by 4 bases, with 4 bases of the junction left unmatched. Looked up from germline, CDR1 is KGHSH and CDR2 is LQKENI. This sample is part of a study of blood T cell repertoires in COVID-19. Study as a whole: Collection of acute and convalescent COVID-19 samples took place in the United States, Italy and Spain. PBMCs, B-cell-depleted T cells, or T cells provided the cDNA or gDNA that made up the material.

Material: peripheral blood. The clonotype was recovered from a woman aged 55-70 years with COVID-19, enrolled during active disease. The chain recombines TRBV18 with TRBJ1-1, with TRBD1 matching 8 bases. The CDR3 reads CASSPGQGPTEAFF. CDR3 nucleotides: TGTGCCAGCTCACCCGGACAGGGCCCCACTGAAGCTTTCTTT.